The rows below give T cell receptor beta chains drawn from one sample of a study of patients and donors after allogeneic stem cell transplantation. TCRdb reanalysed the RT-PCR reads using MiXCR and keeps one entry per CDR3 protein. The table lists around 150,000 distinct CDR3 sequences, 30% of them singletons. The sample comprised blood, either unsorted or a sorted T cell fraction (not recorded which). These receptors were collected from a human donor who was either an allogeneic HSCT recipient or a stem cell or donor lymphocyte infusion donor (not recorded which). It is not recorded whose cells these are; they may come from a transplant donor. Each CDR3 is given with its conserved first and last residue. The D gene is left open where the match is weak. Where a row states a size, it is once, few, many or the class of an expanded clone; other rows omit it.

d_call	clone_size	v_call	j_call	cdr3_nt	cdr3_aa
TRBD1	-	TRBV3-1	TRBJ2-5	TGTGCCAGCAGCCAAAATCCGGGACAGGGTGGGGAGACCCAGTACTTC	CASSQNPGQGGETQYF
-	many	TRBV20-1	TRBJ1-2	TGCAGTGCTAGCCGACAGGACTATGGCTACACCTTC	CSASRQDYGYTF
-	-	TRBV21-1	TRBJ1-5	TGTGCCAGCAGCAAAATTTTCGTGGTTAGCAATCAGCCCCAGCATTTT	CASSKIFVVSNQPQHF
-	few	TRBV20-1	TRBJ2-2	TGCAGTGCTGGCGGGGTGAACACCGGGGAGCTGTTTTTT	CSAGGVNTGELFF
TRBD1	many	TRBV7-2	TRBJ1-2	TGTGCCAGCAGCCCCGGACAGGGTAACTATGGCTACACCTTC	CASSPGQGNYGYTF
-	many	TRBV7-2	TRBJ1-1	TGTGCCAGCAGCCCTCGTAGAGGGCTCACTGAAGCTTTCTTT	CASSPRRGLTEAFF
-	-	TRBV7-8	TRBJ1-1	TGTGCCAGCAGCTTAGAGGGACAACCTCGGGGGACTGAAGCTTTCTTT	CASSLEGQPRGTEAFF
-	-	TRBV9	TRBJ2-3	TGTGCCAGCAGCGTATCGACAGGCCTTCGCACAGATACGCAGTATTTT	CASSVSTGLRTDTQYF
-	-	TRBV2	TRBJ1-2	TGTGCCAGCAGTGTAGGGCAACTCTATGGCTACACCTTC	CASSVGQLYGYTF
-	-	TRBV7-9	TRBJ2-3	TGTGCCAGCAGCCCTAGACACTACACAGATACGCAGTATTTT	CASSPRHYTDTQYF
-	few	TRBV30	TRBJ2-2	TGTGCCTGGATCAGGAACACCGGGGAGCTGTTTTTT	CAWIRNTGELFF
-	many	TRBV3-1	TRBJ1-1	TGTGCCAGCAGCCAAGTAGGGGGCACTGAAGCTTTCTTT	CASSQVGGTEAFF
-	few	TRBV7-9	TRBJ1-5	TGTGCCAGCAGCCTGATCCAGCCCCAGCATTTT	CASSLIQPQHF
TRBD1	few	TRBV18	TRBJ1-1	TGTGCCAGCTCAGCCTCAGGGGGGACTGAAGCTTTCTTT	CASSASGGTEAFF
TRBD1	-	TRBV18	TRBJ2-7	TGTGCCAGCTCACTCGGGACAGGGCAGTACGAGCAGTACTTC	CASSLGTGQYEQYF
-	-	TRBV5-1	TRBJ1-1	TGCGCCAGCAGCTTGGAGGCCCTCCCATACACTGAAGCTTTCTTT	CASSLEALPYTEAFF
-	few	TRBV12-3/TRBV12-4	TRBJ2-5	TGTGCCAGCCGATCTCTCCGGGAGACCCAGTACTTC	CASRSLRETQYF
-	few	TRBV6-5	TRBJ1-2	TGTGCCAGCAGTTACAGTACGGGACCCTGGGGGACTGGCTACACCTTC	CASSYSTGPWGTGYTF
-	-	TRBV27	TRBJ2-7	TGTGCCAGCAGTTTCTTATGGAACTACGAGCAGTACTTC	CASSFLWNYEQYF
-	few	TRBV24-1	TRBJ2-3	TGTGCCACCAGTGACCGCCGACTGCCAGATACGCAGTATTTT	CATSDRRLPDTQYF
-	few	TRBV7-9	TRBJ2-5	TGTGCCAGCAGCTTAAGGGCCGGTCAAGAGACCCAGTACTTC	CASSLRAGQETQYF
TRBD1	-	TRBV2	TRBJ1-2	TGTGCCAGTTGGACAGGGCTTACTAACTATGGCTACACCTTC	CASWTGLTNYGYTF
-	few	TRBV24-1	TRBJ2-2	TGTGCCACCAGTGGGTACACCGGGGAGCTGTTTTTT	CATSGYTGELFF
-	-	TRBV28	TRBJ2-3	TGTGCCAGCAGTCCCATCGGGACTAGCACAGATACGCAGTATTTT	CASSPIGTSTDTQYF
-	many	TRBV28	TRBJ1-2	TGTGCCAGCAGTCTTGGGGTCGATAGCCGTTATGGCTACACCTTC	CASSLGVDSRYGYTF
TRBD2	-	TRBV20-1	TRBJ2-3	TGCAGTGCTAGAGATCCTCTAGCGGGACCCACAGATACGCAGTATTTT	CSARDPLAGPTDTQYF
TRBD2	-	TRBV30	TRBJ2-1	TGTGCCTTGGAGGCAGCGGGGAACTACAATGAGCAGTTCTTC	CALEAAGNYNEQFF
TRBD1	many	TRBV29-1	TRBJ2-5	TGCAGCGTCCAACAGGGGGTTCAAGAGACCCAGTACTTC	CSVQQGVQETQYF
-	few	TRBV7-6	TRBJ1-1	TGTGCCAGCAGCTTAGGGGGGTCCTGGGTATTCACTGAAGCTTTCTTT	CASSLGGSWVFTEAFF
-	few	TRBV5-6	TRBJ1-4	TGTGCCAGCAGCTTGTCCAAACAGATGTTTAATGAAAAACTGTTTTTT	CASSLSKQMFNEKLFF
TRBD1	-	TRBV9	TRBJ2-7	TGTGCCAGCAGCCCCTCCGGGACAGGAGCCTACGAGCAGTACTTC	CASSPSGTGAYEQYF
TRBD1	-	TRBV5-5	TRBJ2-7	TGTGCCAGCAGCTCCGACAGGGGATTTGGCGAGCAGTACTTC	CASSSDRGFGEQYF
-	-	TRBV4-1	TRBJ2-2	TGCGCCAGCAGCCAAGAGGGCGGTTACCTATACACCGGGGAGCTGTTTTTT	CASSQEGGYLYTGELFF
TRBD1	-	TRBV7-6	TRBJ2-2	TGTGCCAGCAGCTGGACAGGGGCCGGGGAGCTGTTTTTT	CASSWTGAGELFF
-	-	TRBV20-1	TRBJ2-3	TGCAGTGCTAGGGTAAATACGCAGTATTTT	CSARVNTQYF
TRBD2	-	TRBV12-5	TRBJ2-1	TGTGCTAGTGGTTTGAGGGCGGGGGAATGGGTCCCTAACAATGAGCAGTTCTTC	CASGLRAGEWVPNNEQFF
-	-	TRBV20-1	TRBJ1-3	TGCAGTGCTAGAGAGAACTCTGGAAACACCATATATTTT	CSARENSGNTIYF
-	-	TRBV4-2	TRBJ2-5	TGTGCCAGCAGCCGGGACACCAAAGAGACCCAGTACTTC	CASSRDTKETQYF
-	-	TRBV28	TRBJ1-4	TGTGCCAGCAGTTCCATCGGGGCAACTAATGAAAAACTGTTTTTT	CASSSIGATNEKLFF
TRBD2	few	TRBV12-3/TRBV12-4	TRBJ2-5	TGTGCCAGCAGTTTATCGGCTAGCGGGAAACAGACCCAGTACTTC	CASSLSASGKQTQYF
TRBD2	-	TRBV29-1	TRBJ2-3	TGCAGCGGGGGACTAGCGGGAGGTACAGATACGCAGTATTTT	CSGGLAGGTDTQYF
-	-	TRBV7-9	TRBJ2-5	TGTGCCAGCAGCTTGGGGCTAGAGGGGGGTAAAGAGACCCAGTACTTC	CASSLGLEGGKETQYF
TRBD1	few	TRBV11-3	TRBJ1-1	TGTGCCAGCAGCCACTCGGGACAGGGGCGAATATTTTACCATGATATGCCTGAAGCTTTCTTT	CASSHSGQGRIFYHDMPEAFF
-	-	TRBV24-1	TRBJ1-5	TGTGCCACCAGTGATTCCGGGGGAACTGGACAGCCCCAGCATTTT	CATSDSGGTGQPQHF
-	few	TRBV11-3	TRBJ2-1	TGTGCCAGCAGCTTTGGCGGGCAGTCCTACAATGAGCAGTTCTTC	CASSFGGQSYNEQFF
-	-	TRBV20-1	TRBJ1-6	TGCAGTGTCAACGGGGGGGGATCGGATAATTCACCCCTCCACTTT	CSVNGGGSDNSPLHF
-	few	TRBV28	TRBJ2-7	TGTGCCACCTTTCTCCCACGCCAGGGGCAGTACTTC	CATFLPRQGQYF
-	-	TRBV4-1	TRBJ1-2	TGCGCCAGCAGCCCGAGGTTAATAGAGCCCGAGGGCTACACCTTC	CASSPRLIEPEGYTF
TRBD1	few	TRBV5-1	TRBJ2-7	TGCGCCAGCAGCCCTGGACAGGGTGTGGACGAGCAGTACTTC	CASSPGQGVDEQYF
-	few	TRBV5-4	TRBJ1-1	TGTGCCAGCAGCCCGGAGGGGCGACTGACTGAAGCTTTCTTT	CASSPEGRLTEAFF